These 26 T cell receptor beta chains originate from one sample sequenced in a study of tumor-infiltrating lymphocytes in primary liver carcinoma. Co-extraction of both nucleic acids (RNA and DNA) used roughly 20-33 mg of unsorted bulk tissue. Researchers generated TCR beta cDNA from 500 to 600 ng of total RNA, relying on a constant-region primer. It was through three nested multiplex PCR rounds of slightly modified ARM-PCR that TCR beta libraries arose. Forward primers for TRBV1-TRBV30 and a C-beta reverse primer served the first two PCR rounds, at approximately 10 cycles each. One entry per CDR3 protein, called by TCRdb with MiXCR from the multiplex PCR reads. The sample consists of about 120,000 distinct CDR3 sequences, about two thirds of them appearing once. Sequencing was performed on tumor-adjacent normal liver tissue. These receptors were obtained from a woman aged 55-70 years with primary liver carcinoma and hepatitis B virus infection.

A remark on this clonotype: Germline is not matched at one junction end, which may reflect a read error. V and J are TRBV4-1 and TRBJ2-1; D is uncertain. This CDR3 has 12 residues. Germline V gene data show CDR1 as MGHRA and CDR2 as YSYEKL. CDR3 protein: CVSSEGPGELFF. The CDR3 nucleotides read TGCGTCAGCAGCGAAGGACCGGGTGAGCTGTTCTTC.

This chain connects TRBV19 to TRBJ2-7; TRBD2 matches 7 bases. This CDR3 comprises 14 residues. Germline V lookup: CDR1 LNHDA, CDR2 SQIVND (reference sequence). J lost 2 bases, V lost 5 bases, and 6 bases had no gene match. CDR3 sequence reads: CASSRGRVAYEQYF. CDR3 DNA sequence: TGTGCCAGTAGTCGCGGGAGAGTGGCCTACGAGCAGTACTTC.

The rearrangement joins TRBV28 to TRBJ2-3, with 11 bases matching TRBD1. The CDR3 runs to 17 residues. Germline assignment: CDR1 MDHEN and CDR2 SYDVKM. V dropped 2 bases and J dropped 9; count of bases not matched to a gene: 13. CDR3 residues: CASSLNMDRGQEETQYF. In DNA form, the CDR3 reads TGTGCCAGCAGTTTAAATATGGACAGGGGGCAGGAGGAAACGCAGTATTTT.

Comments on this clonotype: The germline gene is not matched at one end of the junction; a read error may be the cause. This rearrangement joins TRBV11-1 to TRBJ2-3, with TRBD2 matching over 9 bases. Germline loops: CDR1 SGHAT, CDR2 FQDESV (reference sequence). This CDR3 has 14 amino acids. CDR3 loop: CANSLRQRAGGSHF. CDR3 DNA sequence: TGTGCCAACAGCTTAAGGCAACGCGCGGGAGGGTCTCACTTT.

Regarding this clonotype: An end of the junction differs from the germline gene, which may be a read error. This chain joins TRBV11-2 and TRBJ2-1; D unclear. The CDR3 runs to 17 residues. CDR1 and CDR2 (germline): SGHAT, FQNNGV. The CDR3 protein is CASSFTPLRNSYNEHFF. Written as DNA, the CDR3 is TGTGCCAGCAGCTTTACTCCACTGAGGAACTCCTACAATGAGCACTTCTTC.

On this clonotype: The junction differs from germline at one of its ends, possibly a read error. The gene calls are TRBV29-1 and TRBJ2-2, with a tentative D call TRBD1 (6 bases). Looked up from germline, CDR1 is SQVTM and CDR2 is ANQGSEA. The CDR3 totals 13 residues. CDR3 nucleotides: TGCAGGGTTGATGTCCCAGGGGCCGGGGAACTGTTTTTT. Protein: CRVDVPGAGELFF.

V usage is TRBV5-4 and J usage is TRBJ2-1; tentative D call: TRBD2 (5 bases). This CDR3 region has 14 residues. The germline V gene encodes CDR1 SGHNT and CDR2 YYREEE (reference sequence). V was trimmed by 2 bases and J by 9 bases, leaving 15 bases between them. In nucleotides, the CDR3 is TGTGCCAGCAGCTTTGGCCGGGGTTACGGTGAGCAGTTCTTC. It specifies CASSFGRGYGEQFF.

Concerning this clonotype itself: One end of the junction is discordant with germline, which a read error may explain. V and J are TRBV11-2 and TRBJ1-1, with 7 bases aligning to TRBD1. The CDR3 consists of 13 residues. The germline V gene has CDR1 SGHAT and CDR2 FQNNGV. The CDR3 here is CANSIEGGTGAFF. The CDR3 DNA reads TGTGCCAACAGCATAGAAGGGGGCACTGGAGCTTTCTTT.

As to this clonotype: Germline is not matched at one junction end, which may reflect a read error. The genes are TRBV12-3 or TRBV12-4 and TRBJ1-1, with D perhaps matching TRBD1 (5 bases). CDR3 length: 11 amino acids. DNA for the CDR3: TGTGCCAGCAACCGGGGCGCTGAAGCTCTCTTT. Translated, it gives CASNRGAEALF.

This clonotype was recorded at least ten times. The rearrangement joins TRBV5-6 to TRBJ2-2; D is uncertain. Germline CDR1 reads SGHDT; CDR2 reads YYEEEE. The CDR3 is 14 amino acids. V was cut by 0 bases and J by 5 bases, with 8 bases left in between. The CDR3 loop reads CASSLAIVTGELFF. CDR3 coding DNA: TGTGCCAGCAGCTTGGCAATTGTGACCGGGGAGCTGTTTTTT. Filled out from reference TRBV5-6 and TRBJ2-2, the complete variable domain reads DAGVTQSPTHLIKTRGQQVTLRCSPKSGHDTVSWYQQALGQGPQFIFQYYEEEERQRGNFPDRFSGHQFPNYSSELNVNALLLGDSALYLCASSLAIVTGELFFGEGSRLTVL.

This clonotype occurred a few times. A read error may explain this, as a much larger clone is one base away. V is TRBV12-3 or TRBV12-4 and J is TRBJ2-1; D is uncertain. The CDR3 sequence is 17 residues long. As DNA, the CDR3 is TGTGCCAGCAGTCCGCGCCCGAGAAGTATGGCCTACAATGAGCAGCTCTTC. Translated: CASSPRPRSMAYNEQLF.

As concerns this clonotype: The CDR3 does not end in the conserved phenylalanine or tryptophan, so this is likely a read error. The genes are TRBV5-6 and TRBJ2-7; the D gene is possibly TRBD2 (6 bases). CDR3 length equals 14 residues. Per germline, CDR1 SGHDT and CDR2 YYEEEE. CDR3 in amino acids: CVSSPPGYRGEQYL. Written as DNA, the CDR3 is TGTGTCAGCAGCCCTCCAGGGTATCGGGGGGAGCAGTACCTC.

Notes on this clonotype: It may be a read error: a sequence one base away is much more abundant. The chain employs TRBV28 and TRBJ2-5, with D perhaps matching TRBD1 (5 bases). Per germline, CDR1 MDHEN and CDR2 SYDVKM. The CDR3 contains 14 residues. The CDR3 DNA reads TGTGCCGGCAGTTTCAGGGAATTTGATTCGGCCCAGTACTTC. Its translation is CAGSFREFDSAQYF.

Comments on this clonotype: A junction boundary mismatches the germline segment, possibly from a read error. DNA of the CDR3: TGTGCCAGCAGTTTCCGGACAGACTACGGGCAGTATTTC. It specifies CASSFRTDYGQYF. The genes are TRBV6-5 and TRBJ2-7; D perhaps matches TRBD1 (6 bases). Germline lookup yields CDR1 MNHEY and CDR2 SVGAGI. The CDR3 covers 13 residues.

The V gene is TRBV29-1, the J gene TRBJ2-3, with D unresolved. V was clipped by 8 bases and J by 4 bases, with 19 bases between them. The CDR3 is 14 residues long. The germline V gene has CDR1 SQVTM and CDR2 ANQGSEA. CDR3 region: CSPRSESVADTQYF. The CDR3 DNA sequence: TGCAGCCCCCGCTCAGAAAGCGTTGCAGATACGCAGTATTTT.

Of note for this clonotype: The CDR3 does not end in the conserved phenylalanine or tryptophan, so this is likely a read error. This chain uses TRBV11-2 with TRBJ2-1, with 9 positions matching TRBD2. This CDR3 region has 13 residues. Germline V gene data show CDR1 as SGHAT and CDR2 as FQNNGV. Here the CDR3 reads CASSSGRHNKQFL. In DNA form, the CDR3 reads TGTGCCAGCAGCAGCGGGAGGCACAATAAGCAGTTCTTA.

This clonotype was detected only a few times. This sequence may be a read error, since a much larger clone differs from it by one base. The chain uses TRBV28 and TRBJ2-7; possibly TRBD2 for D (5 bases). The CDR3 has 12 amino acids. Germline CDR1 reads MDHEN; CDR2 reads SYDVKM. CDR3: CAGSSGEYEQYF. CDR3 coding DNA: TGTGCCGGCAGTTCCGGGGAGTACGAGCAGTACTTC. The full variable domain, in which reference TRBV28 and TRBJ2-7 provide the parts outside the CDR3, is DVKVTQSSRYLVKRTGEKVFLECVQDMDHENMFWYRQDPGLGLRLIYFSYDVKMKEKGDIPEGYSVSREKKERFSLILESASTNQTSMYLCAGSSGEYEQYFGPGTRLTVT.

About this clonotype: A read error may be the cause here, since a much bigger clone is one base away. The rearrangement joins TRBV5-1 to TRBJ1-3, with no clear D. The V gene's germline CDR1 is SGHRS and CDR2 YFSETQ. The length of the CDR3 is 15 residues. The V gene lost 0 bases and the J gene lost 8 bases, with 15 bases spanning the gap. The CDR3 nucleotides are TGCGCCAGCAGCTTGGCCCGGCACGGGAAGGACACCATATATTTT. Protein sequence: CASSLARHGKDTIYF.

V usage is TRBV13 and J usage is TRBJ2-6; the match to TRBD2 covers 8 bases. Trimming took 8 bases from V and 0 from J; bases not matched to a gene: 9. Germline V CDR1 and CDR2: PRHDT, FYEKMQ (reference sequence). CDR3 length: 17 residues. CDR3 protein: CASGDVAGLSGANVLTF. CDR3 nucleotide sequence: TGTGCCAGCGGCGACGTAGCGGGACTCTCTGGGGCCAACGTCCTGACTTTC.

This sequence joins TRBV4-1 and TRBJ1-3; D is ambiguous. Germline-derived CDR1 and CDR2 are MGHRA and YSYEKL. V lost 1 base, J lost 16 bases, and 20 bases lay in between. This CDR3 has 14 residues. DNA of the CDR3: TGCGCCAGCAGCCAAGGTACCAACAAAGCTGGGTTTTATTTT. Protein: CASSQGTNKAGFYF.

Remarks on this clonotype: This likely comes from a read error, as the CDR3 has no conserved phenylalanine or tryptophan at its end. V and J are TRBV4-1 and TRBJ2-7; possibly TRBD1 or TRBD2 for D (5 bases each). Trimming removed 6 bases from V and 0 bases from J, with 12 bases in between. The CDR3 is 14 residues long. Germline CDR1 and CDR2: MGHRA and YSYEKL. Here the CDR3 reads CASRAMGRSYEQYL. The CDR3 bases are TGCGCCAGCAGGGCTATGGGACGCTCCTACGAGCAGTACCTC.

About this clonotype: The junction departs from the called germline gene at one end, perhaps through a read error. The rearrangement joins TRBV29-1 to TRBJ1-1, with 7 nucleotides matching TRBD1. This CDR3 comprises 14 residues. Germline lookup yields CDR1 SQVTM and CDR2 ANQGSEA. CDR3 protein: CCVARDRENTEVFF. CDR3 coding DNA: TGCTGCGTTGCCCGGGACAGAGAGAACACTGAAGTTTTCTTT.

Points on this clonotype: With a much larger clone just one base away, this may be a read error. The rearrangement joins TRBV5-1 to TRBJ2-1, with no clear D. V was shortened by 1 base and J by 6 bases, with 14 bases between the two germline ends. The length of the CDR3 is 15 residues. Looked up from germline, CDR1 is SGHRS and CDR2 is YFSETQ. This CDR3 is CASSLPRTLSNEQFF. CDR3 coding DNA: TGCGCCAGCAGCTTGCCCAGGACCTTAAGCAATGAGCAGTTCTTC. Full variable domain (missing parts from reference TRBV5-1 and TRBJ2-1): KAGVTQTPRYLIKTRGQQVTLSCSPISGHRSVSWYQQTPGQGLQFLFEYFSETQRNKGNFPGRFSGRQFSNSRSEMNVSTLELGDSALYLCASSLPRTLSNEQFFGPGTRLTVL.

This clonotype was observed at least ten times. V gene TRBV6-5 combines with J gene TRBJ1-6, with D perhaps TRBD1 (6 bases). This CDR3 spans 13 amino acids. Trimming removed 2 bases at V and 9 bases at J, with 8 bases between. From germline, CDR1 is MNHEY and CDR2 SVGAGI. The CDR3 region has the DNA TGTGCCAGCAGTTACGACAGGATTTCACCCCTCCACTTT. This sequence encodes CASSYDRISPLHF.

For this clonotype: Lacking the conserved final phenylalanine or tryptophan, this CDR3 likely reflects a read error. The V call is TRBV2, the J call TRBJ1-2; D gene ambiguous. The germline V gene has CDR1 SNHLY and CDR2 FYNNEI. This CDR3 is built from 15 residues. DNA of the CDR3: TGTGCCAGTAGTGAAACGTCAGCAGCTAACTATGGCTACACCATC. Amino acid sequence: CASSETSAANYGYTI.

As for this clonotype: Because it lacks the conserved phenylalanine or tryptophan at the end, this CDR3 is likely a read error. The DNA is left out, because the CDR3 cannot be placed on it with certainty; the CDR3 is given as TCRdb lists it. This chain joins TRBV2 and TRBJ1-5; the table's D call, TRBD1, was not checked against the DNA. The length of the CDR3 is 14 amino acids, counting both ends. Germline assignment: CDR1 SNHLY and CDR2 FYNNEI. This chain's CDR3 is CASSDLTGAQPQHY.